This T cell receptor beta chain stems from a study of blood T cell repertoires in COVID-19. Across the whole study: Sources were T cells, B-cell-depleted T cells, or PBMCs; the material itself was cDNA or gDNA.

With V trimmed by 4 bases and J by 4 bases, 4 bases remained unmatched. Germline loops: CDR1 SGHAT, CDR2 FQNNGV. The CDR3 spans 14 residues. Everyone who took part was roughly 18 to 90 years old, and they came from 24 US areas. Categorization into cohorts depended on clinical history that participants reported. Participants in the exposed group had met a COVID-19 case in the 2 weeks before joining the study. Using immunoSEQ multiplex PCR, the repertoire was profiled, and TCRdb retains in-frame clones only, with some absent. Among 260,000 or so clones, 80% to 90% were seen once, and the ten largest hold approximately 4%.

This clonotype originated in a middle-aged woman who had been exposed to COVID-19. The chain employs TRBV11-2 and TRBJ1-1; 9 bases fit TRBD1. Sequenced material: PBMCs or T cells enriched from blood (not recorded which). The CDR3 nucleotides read TGTGCCAGCAGCTCCCGGGACAGGGTCACTGAAGCTTTCTTT. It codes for CASSSRDRVTEAFF.